The following is a T cell receptor beta chain sequence with its context. V was trimmed by 5 bases and J by 0 bases, leaving 13 bases between them. Germline CDR1 MNHEY, CDR2 SVGEGT. The CDR3 loop spans 16 amino acids. The sample comes from a study of blood T cell repertoires in COVID-19. Study overall: PBMCs, B-cell-depleted T cells, or T cells were the source of the cDNA or gDNA that made up the material.

Per the authors' pipeline: Estimated nucleated cell counts came from reference gene primer amplification. Data came from immunoSEQ multiplex PCR; TCRdb stores just in-frame clones and leaves some out. Clone size and V and J calls were adopted from that table, with D and trimming inferred from the DNA. The table lists about 200,000 clones, around nine tenths of them singletons. Enrolled during active infection, Seattle patients were then followed longitudinally. V and J are TRBV6-2 or TRBV6-3 and TRBJ2-2, with D perhaps TRBD2 (6 bases). The receptor comes from a man aged 45-65 years with COVID-19, enrolled during active disease. Source material: peripheral blood. As DNA, the CDR3 is TGTGCCAGCAGTCCACCCCGCGGGGCGAACACCGGGGAGCTGTTTTTT. Protein: CASSPPRGANTGELFF.